This T cell receptor (beta chain) comes out of a study of T-cell memory formation after mild COVID-19 (dated by TCRdb to the early 2020s). About the study as a whole: TCR sequence clusters from the two donors were found to be largely donor specific. Longitudinal TCRalpha and TCRbeta repertoire sequencing tracked T-cell clones expanding and contracting after mild COVID-19 in a couple of donors. The cohort was made up of two young adult volunteers, one female and one male, who were previously healthy. Overall study outcomes, separate from this receptor: The study covered only a couple of mild cases, and larger cohorts including severe cases with pre-infection samples were considered necessary. From day 15 to 85, contracting clones showed balanced CD4/CD8 phenotypes, whereas a second wave of clones that expanded from day 15 to 37 leaned towards CD4+. The detection of some responding clones in pre-infection memory suggests that pre-existing cross-reactive memory T cells joined the SARS-CoV-2 response. Whether the second-wave clones peaking on day 37 were SARS-CoV-2 specific was not confirmed. Contracting CD4+ clones appeared mostly in the CM and EM memory subsets, whereas CD8+ clones were enriched in EMRA.

With regard to this clonotype: What antigen it recognizes has not been identified. No base quality information exists; no much larger clone differs at one position.

Ficoll-Paque density gradient centrifugation was used to isolate PBMCs. This sample was sequenced with an Illumina NovaSeq 6000. cDNA libraries for TCRalpha and TCRbeta were prepared by 5'RACE using constant-segment primers, with sample barcodes and unique molecular identifiers added. RNA was extracted from every sample with Trizol reagent. Libraries were amplified in two PCR steps, with a second sample barcode and Illumina TruSeq adapters added in the second step. Sequencing of the libraries was done on an Illumina NovaSeq, producing 2 x 150 bp paired-end reads. As for the original processing: Demultiplexing of reads and collapsing into UMI-guided consensus sequences were performed with migec v1.2.7. Using mixcr v2.1.11, UMI consensuses were aligned to TRA and TRB V and J templates and then assembled into clonotypes. Clonotypes were classified as expanded or contracted when called significant by both edgeR and NoisET, with noise models trained on biological replicates. edgeR calls used a false discovery rate-adjusted p below 0.01 and a log2 fold-change threshold of 1. As an exploratory analysis of dynamics, PCA with hierarchical clustering was applied to max-normalized trajectories of the 1000 most abundant clonotypes. The CD4 or CD8 phenotype of responding clones was assigned using the separately sequenced CD4+ and CD8+ repertoires. TCRdb reprocessing: public reads trimmed at Q25 with fastp, clones called with MiXCR, in-frame beta chains kept. All rows with the same CDR3 protein become a single entry with the most common DNA and genes. TCRdb's processing, not the study's, gives the V and J calls here. The sample table contains about 210,000 distinct CDR3 sequences; only one count was recorded for roughly 30% of them. Of the sample, more than 9.5% falls within the top ten clones.

V was cut back by 4 bases and J by 4 bases, leaving a gap of 9 bases between them. From the cysteine through the phenylalanine, the CDR3 covers 13 amino acids. CDR3 DNA is the only sequence kept; it has 39 bases, read in frame from the first base. Sequences KGHSH (CDR1) and LQKENI (CDR2) are obtained from the germline V gene. The receptor was isolated from an adult woman who had mild COVID-19 (a few samples of this study predate the infection). The sample titles of this study are shuffled in the database, so cell type and time point are left out; the donor was told from shared clones. This chain joins TRBV18 to TRBJ2-3; a tentative D match to TRBD2 spans 6 bases. Sequenced sample: PBMCs or a T cell subset sorted from them (not recorded which). The DNA sequence follows: TGTGCCAGCTCACAGGAGGGCCCAGATACGCAGTATTTT. The translation is CASSQEGPDTQYF. Reference TRBV18 and TRBJ2-3 genes cover what lies past the CDR3, so the full variable domain is NAGVMQNPRHLVRRRGQEARLRCSPMKGHSHVYWYRQLPEEGLKFMVYLQKENIIDESGMPKERFSAEFPKEGPSILRIQQVVRGDSAAYFCASSQEGPDTQYFGPGTRLTVL.